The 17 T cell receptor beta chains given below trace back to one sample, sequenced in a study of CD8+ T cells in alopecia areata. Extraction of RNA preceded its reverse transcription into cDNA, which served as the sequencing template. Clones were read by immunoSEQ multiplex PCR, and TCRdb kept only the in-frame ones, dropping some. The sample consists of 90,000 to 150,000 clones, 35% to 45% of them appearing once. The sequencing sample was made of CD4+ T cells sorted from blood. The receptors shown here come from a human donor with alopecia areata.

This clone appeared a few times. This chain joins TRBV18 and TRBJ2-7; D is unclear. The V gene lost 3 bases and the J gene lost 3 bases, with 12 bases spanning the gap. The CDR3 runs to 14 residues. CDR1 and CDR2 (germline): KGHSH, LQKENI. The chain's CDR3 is CASSPGTDRYEQYF. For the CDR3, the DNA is TGTGCCAGCTCACCTGGAACAGACCGCTACGAGCAGTACTTC. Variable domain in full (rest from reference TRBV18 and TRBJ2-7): NAGVMQNPRHLVRRRGQEARLRCSPMKGHSHVYWYRQLPEEGLKFMVYLQKENIIDESGMPKERFSAEFPKEGPSILRIQQVVRGDSAAYFCASSPGTDRYEQYFGPGTRLTVT.

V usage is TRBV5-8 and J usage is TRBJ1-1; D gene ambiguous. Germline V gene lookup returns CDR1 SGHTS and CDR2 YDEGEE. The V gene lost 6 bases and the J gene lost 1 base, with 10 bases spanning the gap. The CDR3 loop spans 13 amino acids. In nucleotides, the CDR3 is TGTGCCAGCATCGGCCAGTGGAACACTGAAGCTTTCTTT. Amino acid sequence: CASIGQWNTEAFF.

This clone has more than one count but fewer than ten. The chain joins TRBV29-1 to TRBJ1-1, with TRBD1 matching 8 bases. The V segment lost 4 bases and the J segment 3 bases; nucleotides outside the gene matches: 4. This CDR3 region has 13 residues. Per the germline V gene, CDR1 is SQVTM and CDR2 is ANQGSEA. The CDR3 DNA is TGCAGCGTTGCAACAGGGGGGGACACTGAAGCTTTCTTT. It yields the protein CSVATGGDTEAFF.

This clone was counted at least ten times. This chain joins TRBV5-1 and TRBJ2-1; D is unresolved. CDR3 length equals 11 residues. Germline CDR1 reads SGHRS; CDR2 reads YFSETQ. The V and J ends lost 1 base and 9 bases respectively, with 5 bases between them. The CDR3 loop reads CASSLIGEQFF. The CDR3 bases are TGCGCCAGCAGCTTGATCGGTGAGCAGTTCTTC.

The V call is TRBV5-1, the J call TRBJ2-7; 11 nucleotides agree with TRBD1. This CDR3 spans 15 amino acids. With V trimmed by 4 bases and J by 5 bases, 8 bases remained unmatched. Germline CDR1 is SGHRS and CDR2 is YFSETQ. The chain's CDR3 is CASSTGQGARNEQYF. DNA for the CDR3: TGCGCCAGCAGCACCGGACAGGGGGCGAGGAACGAGCAGTACTTC.

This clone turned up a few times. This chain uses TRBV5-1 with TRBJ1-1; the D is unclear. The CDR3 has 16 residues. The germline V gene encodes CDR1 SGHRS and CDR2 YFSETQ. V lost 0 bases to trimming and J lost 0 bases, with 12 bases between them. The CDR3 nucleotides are TGCGCCAGCAGCTTGGAGTTCGGAAATGTGAACACTGAAGCTTTCTTT. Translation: CASSLEFGNVNTEAFF.

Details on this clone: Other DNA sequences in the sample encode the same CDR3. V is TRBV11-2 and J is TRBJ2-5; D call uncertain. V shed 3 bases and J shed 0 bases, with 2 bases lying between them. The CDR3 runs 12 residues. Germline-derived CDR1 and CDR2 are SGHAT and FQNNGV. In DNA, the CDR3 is TGTGCCAGCAGCTTGGACCAAGAGACCCAGTACTTC. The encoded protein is CASSLDQETQYF.

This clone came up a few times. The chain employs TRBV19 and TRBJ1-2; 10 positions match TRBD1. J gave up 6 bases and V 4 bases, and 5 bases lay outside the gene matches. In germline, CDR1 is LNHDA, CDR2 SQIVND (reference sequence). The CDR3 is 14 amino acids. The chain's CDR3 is CASSNGQGEDGYTF. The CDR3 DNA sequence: TGTGCCAGTAGTAATGGACAGGGGGAGGATGGCTACACCTTC.

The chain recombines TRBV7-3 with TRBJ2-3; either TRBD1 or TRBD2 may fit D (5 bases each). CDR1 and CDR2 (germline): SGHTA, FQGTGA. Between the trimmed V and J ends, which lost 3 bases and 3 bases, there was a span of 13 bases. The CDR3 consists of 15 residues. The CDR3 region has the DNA TGTGCCAGCAGCTTCCGTGGGACGCAGACAGATACGCAGTATTTT. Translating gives CASSFRGTQTDTQYF.

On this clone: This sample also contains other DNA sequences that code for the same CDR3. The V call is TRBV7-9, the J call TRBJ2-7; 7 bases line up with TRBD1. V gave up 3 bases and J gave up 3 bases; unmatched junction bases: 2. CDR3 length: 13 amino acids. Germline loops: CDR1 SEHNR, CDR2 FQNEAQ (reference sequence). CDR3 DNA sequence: TGTGCCAGCAGCTTCGGACAGGTCTACGAGCAGTACTTC. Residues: CASSFGQVYEQYF.

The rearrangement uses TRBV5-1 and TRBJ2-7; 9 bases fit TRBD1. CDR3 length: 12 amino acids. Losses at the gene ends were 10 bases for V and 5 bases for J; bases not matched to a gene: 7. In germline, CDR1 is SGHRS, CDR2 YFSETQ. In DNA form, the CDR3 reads TGCGCCTCCGGAACAGGGGGCAACGAGCAGTACTTC. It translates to CASGTGGNEQYF.

This chain's CDR3 is CASSWTGETEAFF. The DNA for the CDR3 is TGTGCCAGCAGTTGGACAGGGGAAACTGAAGCTTTCTTT. This chain links TRBV28 with TRBJ1-1, with TRBD1 identical over 9 bases. The CDR3 extends over 13 amino acids. Germline CDR1 and CDR2: MDHEN and SYDVKM. Trimming cost V 4 bases and J 5 bases; bases outside gene matches: 2.

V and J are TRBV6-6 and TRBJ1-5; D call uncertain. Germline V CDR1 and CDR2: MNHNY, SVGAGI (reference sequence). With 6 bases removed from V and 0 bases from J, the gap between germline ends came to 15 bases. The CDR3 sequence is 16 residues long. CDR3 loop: CASSPSAGLSNQPQHF. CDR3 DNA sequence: TGTGCCAGCAGCCCCTCGGCAGGACTTAGCAATCAGCCCCAGCATTTT.

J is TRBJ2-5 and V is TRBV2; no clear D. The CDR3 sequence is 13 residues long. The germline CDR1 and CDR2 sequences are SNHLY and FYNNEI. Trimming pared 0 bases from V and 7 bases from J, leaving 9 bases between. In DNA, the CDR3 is TGTGCCAGCAGTGAAGCCAGCACGGGGACCCAGTACTTC. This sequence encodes CASSEASTGTQYF.

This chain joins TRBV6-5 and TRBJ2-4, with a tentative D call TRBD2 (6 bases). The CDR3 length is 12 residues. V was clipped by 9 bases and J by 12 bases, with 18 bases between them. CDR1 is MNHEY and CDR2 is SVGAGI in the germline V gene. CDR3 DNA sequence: TGTGCCAGGTTCACGGGGGAACGGGGTCAGTACTTC. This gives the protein CARFTGERGQYF.

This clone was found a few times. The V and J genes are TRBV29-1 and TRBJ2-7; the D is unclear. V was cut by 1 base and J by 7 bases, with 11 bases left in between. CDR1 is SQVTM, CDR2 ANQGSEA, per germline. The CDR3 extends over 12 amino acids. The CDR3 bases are TGCAGCGTTGAAGCCCCGGGTATAGAGCAGTACTTC. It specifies CSVEAPGIEQYF.

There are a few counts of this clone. In DNA, the CDR3 is TGCAGCGTTGAGAAAACAGGGACCCCAGGGTACGAGCAGTACTTC. Protein sequence: CSVEKTGTPGYEQYF. This rearrangement joins TRBV29-1 to TRBJ2-7; weak D call: TRBD1 (6 bases). The germline CDR1 and CDR2 sequences are SQVTM and ANQGSEA. The V end was cut by 3 bases, the J end by 4 bases, with 19 bases between. This CDR3 contains 15 residues.